Listed here are 27 T cell receptor beta chains from one sample, sequenced in a study of early T cells in non-severe SARS-CoV-2 infection. TCRdb redid the calling of the 5' RACE reads with MiXCR, one entry per CDR3 protein. The sample shows 70,000 to 95,000 distinct CDR3 sequences, 11% to 15% of them seen only once. Source material: whole blood. The source of these receptors is an adult who was a healthcare worker with PCR-confirmed SARS-CoV-2 infection or an uninfected control (not recorded which).

In this sample, this clonotype turned up once. The chain combines TRBV29-1 with TRBJ1-2; perhaps TRBD1 as D (6 bases). Germline-derived CDR1 and CDR2 are SQVTM and ANQGSEA. This CDR3 is 12 amino acids long. V was cut by 4 bases and J by 8 bases, with 14 bases left in between. In nucleotides, the CDR3 is TGCAGCGTTGCCACGCAGGGGTACGGCTACACCTTC. This encodes CSVATQGYGYTF. The full variable domain, with the rest looked up from reference TRBV29-1 and TRBJ1-2, is SAVISQKPSRDICQRGTSLTIQCQVDSQVTMMFWYRQQPGQSLTLIATANQGSEATYESGFVIDKFPISRPNLTFSTLTVSNMSPEDSSIYLCSVATQGYGYTFGSGTRLTVV.

This clonotype appeared once. The CDR3 bases are TGTGCCAGCAGCTTACTTGGTCAGACACAAGAGACCCAGTACTTC. This codes for CASSLLGQTQETQYF. The chain combines TRBV7-2 with TRBJ2-5; D not certain. The CDR3 length is 15 residues. Trimming cost V 2 bases and J 2 bases, with 12 bases left between them. CDR1 is SGHTA, CDR2 FQGNSA, per germline.

This clonotype was seen at least ten times. V and J are TRBV20-1 and TRBJ1-1; possibly TRBD1 for D (5 bases). The V gene lost 0 bases and the J gene lost 0 bases, with 8 bases spanning the gap. The CDR3 length is 14 residues. Germline CDR1 DFQATT, CDR2 SNEGSKA (reference sequence). The CDR3 is CSARDQGMNTEAFF. The CDR3 DNA reads as TGCAGTGCTAGAGATCAGGGTATGAACACTGAAGCTTTCTTT.

The chain joins TRBV7-9 to TRBJ2-5; 9 nucleotides agree with TRBD1. CDR1 is SEHNR, CDR2 FQNEAQ, per germline (reference sequence). V trimming: 5 bases; J trimming: 4 bases; junction bases outside the gene matches: 8. The CDR3 loop spans 15 amino acids. The CDR3 nucleotides are TGTGCCAGCAGCCACCCAGGACAGGGGAGAGAGACCCAGTACTTC. Protein: CASSHPGQGRETQYF.

This clonotype has only a few counts. The chain recombines TRBV20-1 with TRBJ2-2; 8 nucleotides agree with TRBD1. V gave up 6 bases and J gave up 4 bases; unmatched junction bases: 13. Germline CDR1 DFQATT, CDR2 SNEGSKA (reference sequence). The CDR3 covers 16 residues. Written as DNA, the CDR3 is TGCAGTGCCCCTGGAAGGACAGGGTTAGGCACCGGGGAGCTGTTTTTT. Protein sequence: CSAPGRTGLGTGELFF.

This clonotype showed up just a few times. The chain uses TRBV28 and TRBJ2-2; D unclear. Germline V CDR1 and CDR2: MDHEN, SYDVKM. V lost 3 bases and J 2 bases, leaving 4 bases between the germline ends. The CDR3 consists of 13 residues. CDR3 sequence: CASSLRNTGELFF. Written as DNA, the CDR3 is TGTGCCAGCAGTTTGCGAAACACCGGGGAGCTGTTTTTT. Full variable domain (rest looked up from reference TRBV28 and TRBJ2-2): DVKVTQSSRYLVKRTGEKVFLECVQDMDHENMFWYRQDPGLGLRLIYFSYDVKMKEKGDIPEGYSVSREKKERFSLILESASTNQTSMYLCASSLRNTGELFFGEGSRLTVL.

The rearrangement uses TRBV27 and TRBJ2-1; TRBD2 aligns across 7 bases. Germline V gene data show CDR1 as MNHEY and CDR2 as SMNVEV (reference sequence). The CDR3 covers 14 residues. Losses at the gene ends were 7 bases for V and 4 bases for J; bases not matched to a gene: 7. The CDR3: CASMIAGKYNEQFF. CDR3 in DNA: TGTGCCAGCATGATAGCGGGCAAATACAATGAGCAGTTCTTC.

This clonotype was picked up a small number of times. This chain links TRBV5-5 with TRBJ2-5; D gene ambiguous. Germline CDR1 reads SGHKS; CDR2 reads YYEKEE (reference sequence). V lost 4 bases and J 5 bases, leaving 18 bases between the germline ends. The CDR3 has 15 amino acids. The CDR3 DNA reads TGTGCCAGCAGCCAGGTGAATATCGGCGTTGAGACCCAGTACTTC. Amino acid sequence: CASSQVNIGVETQYF.

This clonotype was picked up a small number of times. The chain recombines TRBV10-2 with TRBJ1-1; D is unresolved. Trimming removed 9 bases at V and 1 base at J, with 15 bases between. Germline lookup yields CDR1 WSHSY and CDR2 SAAADI. The CDR3 contains 14 residues. For the CDR3, the DNA is TGCGCCAGTCGCTTTGCGGCAGAGAACACTGAAGCTTTCTTT. This gives the protein CASRFAAENTEAFF.

At least ten counts were recorded for this clonotype. J is TRBJ2-3 and V is TRBV12-3 or TRBV12-4; TRBD1 agrees at 10 bases. The V segment lost 6 bases and the J segment 1 base; nucleotides outside the gene matches: 10. The CDR3 runs 17 residues. The CDR3 bases are TGTGCCAGCAGCCCCAGACAGGGGGCGTCGGGCACAGATACGCAGTATTTT. As protein: CASSPRQGASGTDTQYF.

This clonotype has only one observation. Since a much larger clone is just one base distant, this may be a read error. The J gene is TRBJ1-1, the V gene TRBV29-1; 9 positions agree with TRBD1. V shed 6 bases, J shed 10 bases, and the junction held 6 bases outside the gene matches. The CDR3 sequence is 11 residues long. Germline CDR1 is SQVTM and CDR2 is ANQGSEA. The CDR3 DNA follows: TGCAGCGTCACCCCGGGACAGGGAGCTTTCTTT. Its translation: CSVTPGQGAFF.

This clonotype was seen more than once but under ten times. The chain employs TRBV12-3 or TRBV12-4 and TRBJ1-3, with a possible D match to TRBD1 (6 bases). CDR3 length: 15 residues. V dropped 7 bases and J dropped 1 base, with 14 bases sitting between them. The CDR3 spells CASTPAGTSGNTIYF. Here the CDR3 DNA reads TGTGCCAGCACCCCCGCCGGGACATCTGGAAACACCATATATTTT.

This clonotype has only a few counts. The gene calls are TRBV28 and TRBJ1-6; D remains ambiguous. V lost 1 base, J lost 6 bases, and 7 bases lay in between. Germline loops: CDR1 MDHEN, CDR2 SYDVKM. CDR3 length equals 14 residues. CDR3 sequence: CASSLYEGNSPLHF. The CDR3 region has the DNA TGTGCCAGCAGTTTATACGAGGGTAATTCACCCCTCCACTTT.

This clonotype was picked up a small number of times. This sequence joins TRBV11-2 and TRBJ2-1; D gene uncertain. The CDR3 loop spans 12 amino acids. CDR1 and CDR2 from the germline V gene are SGHAT and FQNNGV. The V and J ends lost 5 bases and 9 bases respectively, with 11 bases between them. The CDR3 sequence: CASSPSASEQFF. The CDR3 bases are TGTGCCAGCAGCCCCTCTGCGAGTGAGCAGTTCTTC.

This chain uses TRBV27 with TRBJ2-3; 7 bases match TRBD1. The germline V gene encodes CDR1 MNHEY and CDR2 SMNVEV (reference sequence). Unmatched junction bases numbered 11, after V lost 6 bases and J lost 14 bases. CDR3 length: 12 amino acids. The CDR3 sequence: CASSRPGQPLYF. The CDR3 bases are TGTGCCAGCAGCCGGCCGGGACAGCCTCTGTATTTT.

J is TRBJ1-2 and V is TRBV21-1; TRBD1, the D gene given by the table, was not confirmed from the DNA. TRBV21-1 is a pseudogene. This CDR3 spans 16 amino acids. The CDR3 sequence: CASSRSQGRHVFGYTF. Here the CDR3 DNA reads TGTGCCAGCAGCAGATCCCAGGGGCGCCATGTGTTTGGCTACACCTTC.

V usage is TRBV7-3 and J usage is TRBJ1-3; D call uncertain. The CDR3 extends over 15 amino acids. The germline CDR1 and CDR2 sequences are SGHTA and FQGTGA. Between the trimmed V and J ends, which lost 3 bases and 0 bases, there was a span of 9 bases. CDR3 in amino acids: CASSLDSRSGNTIYF. The CDR3, as DNA: TGTGCCAGCAGCTTGGACTCCCGCTCTGGAAACACCATATATTTT. Full variable domain (rest looked up from reference TRBV7-3 and TRBJ1-3): GAGVSQTPSNKVTEKGKYVELRCDPISGHTALYWYRQSLGQGPEFLIYFQGTGAADDSGLPNDRFFAVRPEGSVSTLKIQRTERGDSAVYLCASSLDSRSGNTIYFGEGSWLTVV.

This clonotype was recorded a few times. CDR3 nucleotides: TGCGCCAGCAGCCACCCCCAGCGGGGGGTAACAGATACGCAGTATTTT. Translating it yields CASSHPQRGVTDTQYF. J is TRBJ2-3 and V is TRBV5-1, with 9 bases fitting TRBD2. The germline gives CDR1 SGHRS, CDR2 YFSETQ. V was pared by 4 bases and J by 3 bases, with 9 bases of the junction left unmatched. This CDR3 is built from 16 residues.

Many counts were recorded for this clonotype. The V call is TRBV29-1, the J call TRBJ2-3; D might be TRBD1 (6 bases). Trimming removed 7 bases from V and 4 bases from J, with 18 bases in between. The CDR3 sequence is 14 residues long. Germline V gene sequence: CDR1 SQVTM, CDR2 ANQGSEA. CDR3 protein: CSAVRGVSPDTQYF. The DNA of the CDR3 is TGCAGCGCCGTCAGGGGAGTATCTCCAGATACGCAGTATTTT.

The chain couples TRBV12-3 or TRBV12-4 to TRBJ2-4; D assignment may be TRBD1 or TRBD2 (6 bases each). Trimming removed 8 bases from V and 0 bases from J, with 23 bases in between. The CDR3 loop spans 18 amino acids. This CDR3 is CASRLGYGGRLAKNIQYF. The CDR3 DNA sequence: TGTGCCAGCCGGTTGGGATACGGGGGCCGCCTAGCCAAAAACATTCAGTACTTC.

This clonotype was observed a handful of times. The chain employs TRBV7-2 and TRBJ1-4; 7 positions match TRBD1. The V segment lost 5 bases and the J segment 11 bases; nucleotides outside the gene matches: 8. Germline V gene lookup returns CDR1 SGHTA and CDR2 FQGNSA. The CDR3 is 13 residues long. In DNA, the CDR3 is TGTGCCAGCAGCGGCTCAGGGGGTTCGAAACTGTTTTTT. Amino acids: CASSGSGGSKLFF.

There are a few counts of this clonotype. The chain carries TRBV5-1 and TRBJ1-1; 8 positions agree with TRBD1. Germline V gives CDR1 SGHRS, CDR2 YFSETQ. J gave up 4 bases and V 4 bases, and 18 bases lay outside the gene matches. This CDR3 spans 18 amino acids. CDR3 sequence (DNA): TGCGCCAGCAGCCTTGACAGGGGATCTTTCTTGGAAGCCACTGAAGCTTTCTTT. Translating it yields CASSLDRGSFLEATEAFF.

The chain is built from TRBV30 and TRBJ2-7, with 11 bases matching TRBD1. The CDR3 totals 15 residues. Trimming took 3 bases from V and 3 from J; bases not matched to a gene: 7. Germline V gene data show CDR1 as GTSNPN and CDR2 as SVGIG (reference sequence). CDR3 DNA sequence: TGTGCCTGGAGAGAAAGGACAGGGGGCTACTACGAGCAGTACTTC. Encoded protein: CAWRERTGGYYEQYF.

The table lists this clonotype with a few counts. V is TRBV20-1 and J is TRBJ1-1; D is possibly TRBD1 (6 bases). The CDR3 has 12 residues. The V end lost 3 bases, the J end lost 11 bases, and 16 bases lay between the germline ends. From germline, CDR1 is DFQATT and CDR2 SNEGSKA (reference sequence). CDR3 DNA: TGCAGTGCTAGTTGGGGGCCCCAAGGGGCTTTCTTT. Residues: CSASWGPQGAFF.

The genes are TRBV20-1 and TRBJ2-3; maybe TRBD2 (5 bases). V was shortened by 1 base and J by 4 bases, with 12 bases between the two germline ends. Per the germline V gene, CDR1 is DFQATT and CDR2 is SNEGSKA (reference sequence). CDR3 length: 14 amino acids. Here the CDR3 reads CSARVVGSPDTQYF. In nucleotides, the CDR3 is TGCAGTGCTAGAGTGGTGGGGAGCCCAGATACGCAGTATTTT.

The gene calls are TRBV12-3 or TRBV12-4 and TRBJ2-3; 13 bases are a match to TRBD2. V lost 3 bases to trimming and J lost 3 bases; unmatched junction nucleotides: 12. The CDR3 extends over 19 amino acids. The CDR3 DNA reads as TGTGCCAGCAGTTTTCCTGCCGAGACTAGCGGGGGGACTACAGATACGCAGTATTTT. It codes for CASSFPAETSGGTTDTQYF.

This clonotype showed up just a few times. The CDR3 DNA follows: TGTGCCAGCAGCCTAGGGGGAAATGAAAAACTGTTTTTT. This translates into CASSLGGNEKLFF. The chain links TRBV9 to TRBJ1-4; D is perhaps TRBD1 (6 bases). The CDR3 length is 13 residues. Trimming stripped 4 bases from V and 5 bases from J, with 9 bases between. Germline V lookup: CDR1 SGDLS, CDR2 YYNGEE. Full variable domain (missing parts from reference TRBV9 and TRBJ1-4): DSGVTQTPKHLITATGQRVTLRCSPRSGDLSVYWYQQSLDQGLQFLIQYYNGEERAKGNILERFSAQQFPDLHSELNLSSLELGDSALYFCASSLGGNEKLFFGSGTQLSVL.